One and the same sample provided the 20 T cell receptor beta chains below, sequenced in a study of cytomegalovirus exposure and HLA in healthy donors. With 60 Vbeta and 13 Jbeta primers, the PCR was carried out. TCRdb keeps only in-frame clones here, not all; method: immunoSEQ multiplex PCR. The sample gives roughly 180,000 clones, approximately 88% of which show up once; about 0.26% is in the top ten. Input material: PBMCs. The receptors derive from a boy younger than 18 in good health and CMV-seronegative.

V usage is TRBV6-1 and J usage is TRBJ2-5; 12 nucleotides align to TRBD2. The junction had 1 base not matched to a gene; V was cut back by 4 bases and J by 10 bases. The CDR3 extends over 12 amino acids. Germline values: CDR1 MNHNS, CDR2 SASEGT. CDR3 in amino acids: CASSGTSGDQYF. The CDR3 nucleotides are TGTGCCAGCAGTGGGACTAGCGGGGACCAGTACTTC.

The J gene is TRBJ2-5, the V gene TRBV5-1; 8 bases are a match to TRBD2. With the DNA end fitting TRBJ2-7 better, the J assignment may be wrong. The CDR3 contains 13 residues. CDR1 and CDR2 (germline): SGHRS, YFSETQ. The CDR3 coding sequence is TGCGCCAGCAGCTCCGGGGGGGCCTCCGAGCAGTACTTC. This translates into CASSSGGASEQYF.

The gene calls are TRBV4-2 and TRBJ2-7, with TRBD2 identical over 10 bases. Germline-derived CDR1 and CDR2 are LGHNA and YNFKEQ. CDR3 size: 16 residues. V was pared by 0 bases and J by 3 bases, with 5 bases of the junction left unmatched. The CDR3 sequence is CASSQDRTSGNYEQYF. CDR3 nucleotide sequence: TGTGCCAGCAGCCAAGACAGGACTAGCGGTAACTACGAGCAGTACTTC.

V and J are TRBV15 and TRBJ1-4; 9 bases agree with TRBD1. V was clipped by 4 bases and J by 0 bases; unmatched bases: 3. Germline V gene sequence: CDR1 LNHNV, CDR2 YYDKDF (reference sequence). This CDR3 region has 16 residues. The CDR3 DNA reads TGTGCCACCAGCAAGGGACAGGGTGCAACTAATGAAAAACTGTTTTTT. Protein: CATSKGQGATNEKLFF.

The chain carries TRBV27 and TRBJ1-3, with a weak D call TRBD1 (6 bases). Germline CDR1 MNHEY, CDR2 SMNVEV (reference sequence). CDR3 size: 14 residues. Trimming shortened V by 6 bases and J by 0 bases, and 9 bases separated the two germline ends. In nucleotides, the CDR3 is TGTGCCAGCAGGAAACAGGGCTCTGGAAACACCATATATTTT. This encodes CASRKQGSGNTIYF.

In this sample, this clone turned up a few times. This chain links TRBV29-1 with TRBJ2-7; 8 positions match TRBD1. The J segment lost 2 bases and the V segment lost 6 bases, leaving 6 bases of the junction unmatched. This CDR3 contains 13 residues. The germline V gene encodes CDR1 SQVTM and CDR2 ANQGSEA. CDR3 in amino acids: CSVGTGLTYEQYF. The CDR3 DNA is TGCAGCGTCGGGACAGGTTTAACCTACGAGCAGTACTTC.

This clone came up once. The chain links TRBV15 to TRBJ1-1; 7 positions match TRBD1. The CDR3 runs to 15 residues. CDR1 and CDR2 from the germline V gene are LNHNV and YYDKDF (reference sequence). After removal of 1 base from V and 7 bases from J, the junction contained 9 bases not matched to a gene. CDR3 amino acids: CATSRVGTESHEAFF. In DNA form, the CDR3 reads TGTGCCACCAGCAGAGTGGGGACAGAGAGCCATGAAGCTTTCTTT.

J is TRBJ1-4 and V is TRBV6-5, with TRBD1 identical over 7 bases. This CDR3 is 14 amino acids long. CDR1 and CDR2 (germline): MNHEY, SVGAGI. V dropped 4 bases and J dropped 5; count of bases not matched to a gene: 4. The CDR3 DNA follows: TGTGCCAGCAGTTGGACAGGTGCAAATGAAAAACTGTTTTTT. Encoded protein: CASSWTGANEKLFF.

The V gene is TRBV4-1, the J gene TRBJ2-2, with 7 bases identical to TRBD1. The CDR3 runs to 17 residues. The germline gives CDR1 MGHRA, CDR2 YSYEKL. With V trimmed by 2 bases and J by 0 bases, 6 bases remained unmatched. The CDR3 reads CASSQKGTVANTGELFF. CDR3 DNA sequence: TGCGCCAGCAGCCAAAAAGGGACAGTAGCGAACACCGGGGAGCTGTTTTTT.

This sequence joins TRBV30 and TRBJ2-1, with TRBD2 matching 11 bases. The CDR3 covers 16 residues. Germline-derived CDR1 and CDR2 are GTSNPN and SVGIG (reference sequence). After removal of 1 base from V and 3 bases from J, the junction contained 5 bases not matched to a gene. CDR3 nucleotide sequence: TGTGCCTGGAGTGGCACTAGCGGGGGAATCTACAATGAGCAGTTCTTC. Translation: CAWSGTSGGIYNEQFF. The whole variable domain, remainder taken from reference TRBV30 and TRBJ2-1, is SQTIHQWPATLVQPVGSPLSLECTVEGTSNPNLYWYRQAAGRGLQLLFYSVGIGQISSEVPQNLSASRPQDRQFILSSKKLLLSDSGFYLCAWSGTSGGIYNEQFFGPGTRLTVL.

The rearrangement uses TRBV28 and TRBJ2-1; D gene unclear. CDR3 length: 12 amino acids. The germline CDR1 and CDR2 sequences are MDHEN and SYDVKM. The ends were cut back, 2 bases at V and 8 bases at J, with 7 bases in the middle. CDR3 in DNA: TGTGCCAGCAGTTTAATAGTTCATGAGCAGTTCTTC. This gives the protein CASSLIVHEQFF.

The rearrangement joins TRBV11-2 to TRBJ1-6; weak D call: TRBD1 (5 bases). Germline V lookup: CDR1 SGHAT, CDR2 FQNNGV. CDR3 length: 14 residues. V was trimmed by 2 bases and J by 12 bases, leaving 14 bases between them. Here the CDR3 DNA reads TGTGCCAGCAGCTTACCAGGGAATATGATACCCCTCCACTTT. It is translated as CASSLPGNMIPLHF. The full variable domain, its missing parts supplied by reference TRBV11-2 and TRBJ1-6, is EAGVAQSPRYKIIEKRQSVAFWCNPISGHATLYWYQQILGQGPKLLIQFQNNGVVDDSQLPKDRFSAERLKGVDSTLKIQPAKLEDSAVYLCASSLPGNMIPLHFGNGTRLTVT.

The gene calls are TRBV19 and TRBJ1-3, with TRBD1 as a possible D gene (5 bases). Germline lookup yields CDR1 LNHDA and CDR2 SQIVND (reference sequence). This CDR3 is built from 14 residues. V lost 10 bases, J lost 4 bases, and 17 bases lay in between. CDR3 amino acids: CATQQVSAGNTIYF. In DNA form, the CDR3 reads TGTGCCACCCAACAGGTTTCGGCAGGAAACACCATATATTTT.

The chain couples TRBV11-1 to TRBJ1-3; a possible D gene is TRBD1 (5 bases). CDR1 SGHAT and CDR2 FQDESV come from the germline V gene (reference sequence). The CDR3 runs to 15 residues. V lost 3 bases and J lost 4, with 13 bases in between. The DNA of the CDR3 is TGTGCCAGCAGCTTCGACCGGGGGTCCGGAAACACCATATATTTT. This codes for CASSFDRGSGNTIYF.

This chain joins TRBV9 and TRBJ2-7; D is ambiguous. CDR1 and CDR2 (germline): SGDLS, YYNGEE. The CDR3 covers 14 residues. Trimming left V 0 bases short and J 4 bases short, with 11 bases between. CDR3 nucleotide sequence: TGTGCCAGCAGCGTAGGGCAGATACCGTACGAGCAGTACTTC. This sequence encodes CASSVGQIPYEQYF.

The chain recombines TRBV2 with TRBJ1-5; a possible D gene is TRBD1 (5 bases). Per the germline V gene, CDR1 is SNHLY and CDR2 is FYNNEI. Trimming took 2 bases from V and 3 from J, leaving 8 bases between them. The CDR3 sequence is 14 residues long. Written as DNA, the CDR3 is TGTGCCAGCAGTGAATTAGGGGCCAATCAGCCCCAGCATTTT. It specifies CASSELGANQPQHF.

This clone was seen only once. The chain has TRBV9 and TRBJ1-6; the match to TRBD1 covers 9 bases. The V and J ends lost 1 base and 8 bases, in that order; junction bases with no gene match: 4. This CDR3 is built from 15 residues. The germline V gene encodes CDR1 SGDLS and CDR2 YYNGEE. The CDR3 DNA sequence: TGTGCCAGCAGCGTACAAAGGGACAGGGATTCACCCCTCCACTTT. Translated, it gives CASSVQRDRDSPLHF.

The chain uses TRBV9 and TRBJ2-6; D not resolved. Germline-derived CDR1 and CDR2 are SGDLS and YYNGEE. There are 17 residues in the CDR3. Trimming pared 4 bases from V and 0 bases from J, leaving 14 bases between. The DNA of the CDR3 is TGTGCCAGCAGCCTGAGACTGGAGAGCTCTGGGGCCAACGTCCTGACTTTC. Protein product: CASSLRLESSGANVLTF.

This rearrangement joins TRBV5-1 to TRBJ1-3; tentatively, D is TRBD1 (5 bases). CDR3 size: 15 residues. Germline CDR1 is SGHRS and CDR2 is YFSETQ. With 1 base removed from V and 4 bases from J, the gap between germline ends came to 12 bases. This CDR3 is CASSLSGAKGNTIYF. The CDR3 nucleotides read TGCGCCAGCAGCTTGAGCGGGGCCAAGGGAAACACCATATATTTT.

With regard to this clone: At one end the junction does not follow the germline gene, possibly because of a read error. The CDR3 sequence: CASSPTGRNTQYF. DNA of the CDR3: TGTGCTAGCAGCCCTACAGGGCGCAATACGCAGTATTTT. The chain carries TRBV7-7 and TRBJ2-3, with D possibly TRBD1 on 6 matching bases. The CDR3 has 13 amino acids. Germline CDR1 and CDR2: SSHAT and FNYEAQ (reference sequence).